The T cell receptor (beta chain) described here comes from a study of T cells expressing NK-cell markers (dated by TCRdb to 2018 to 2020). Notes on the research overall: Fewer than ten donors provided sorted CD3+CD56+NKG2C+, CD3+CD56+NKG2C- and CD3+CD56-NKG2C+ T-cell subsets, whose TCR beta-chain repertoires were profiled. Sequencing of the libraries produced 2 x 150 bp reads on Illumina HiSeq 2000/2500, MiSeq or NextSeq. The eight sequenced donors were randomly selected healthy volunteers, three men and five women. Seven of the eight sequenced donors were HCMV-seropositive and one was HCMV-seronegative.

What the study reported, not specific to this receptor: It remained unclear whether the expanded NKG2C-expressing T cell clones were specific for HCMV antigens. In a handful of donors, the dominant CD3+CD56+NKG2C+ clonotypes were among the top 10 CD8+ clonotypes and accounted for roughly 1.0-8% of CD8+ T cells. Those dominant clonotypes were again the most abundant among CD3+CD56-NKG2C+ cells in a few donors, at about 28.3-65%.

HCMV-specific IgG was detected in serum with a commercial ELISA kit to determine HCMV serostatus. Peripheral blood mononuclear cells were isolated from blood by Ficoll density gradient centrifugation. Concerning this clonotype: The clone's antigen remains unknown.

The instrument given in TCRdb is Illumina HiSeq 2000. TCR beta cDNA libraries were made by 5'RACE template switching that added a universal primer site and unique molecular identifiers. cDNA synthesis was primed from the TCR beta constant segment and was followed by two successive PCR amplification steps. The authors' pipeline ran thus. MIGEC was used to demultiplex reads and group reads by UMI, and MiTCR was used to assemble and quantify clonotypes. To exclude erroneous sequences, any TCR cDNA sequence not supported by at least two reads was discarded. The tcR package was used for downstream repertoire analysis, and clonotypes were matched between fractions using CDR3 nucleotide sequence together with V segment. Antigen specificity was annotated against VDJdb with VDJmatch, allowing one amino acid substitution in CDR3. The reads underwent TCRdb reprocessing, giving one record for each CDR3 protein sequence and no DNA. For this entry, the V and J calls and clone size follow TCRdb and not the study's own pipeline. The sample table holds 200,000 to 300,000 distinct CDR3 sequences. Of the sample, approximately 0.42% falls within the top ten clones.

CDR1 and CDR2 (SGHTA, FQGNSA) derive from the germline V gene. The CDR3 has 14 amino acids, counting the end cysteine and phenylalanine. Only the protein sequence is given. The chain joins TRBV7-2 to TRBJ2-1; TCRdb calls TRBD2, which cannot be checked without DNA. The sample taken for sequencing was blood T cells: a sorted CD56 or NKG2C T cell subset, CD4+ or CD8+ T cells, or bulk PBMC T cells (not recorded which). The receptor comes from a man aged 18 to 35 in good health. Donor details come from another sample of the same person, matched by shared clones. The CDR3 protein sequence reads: CASSLTPPDGEQFF.